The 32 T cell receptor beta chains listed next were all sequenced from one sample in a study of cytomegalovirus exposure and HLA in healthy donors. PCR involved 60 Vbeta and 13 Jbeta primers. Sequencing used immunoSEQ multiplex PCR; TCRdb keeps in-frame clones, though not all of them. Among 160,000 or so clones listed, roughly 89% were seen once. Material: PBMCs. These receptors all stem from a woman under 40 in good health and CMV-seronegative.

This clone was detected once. The DNA for the CDR3 is TGTGCCAGCAGCGTAAGAGCAGGGATGGACGAGCAGTACTTC. It encodes CASSVRAGMDEQYF. The V call is TRBV9, the J call TRBJ2-7; D possibly corresponds to TRBD1 (5 bases). Germline V gene data show CDR1 as SGDLS and CDR2 as YYNGEE. V was shortened by 1 base and J by 5 bases, with 13 bases between the two germline ends. The CDR3 contains 14 residues.

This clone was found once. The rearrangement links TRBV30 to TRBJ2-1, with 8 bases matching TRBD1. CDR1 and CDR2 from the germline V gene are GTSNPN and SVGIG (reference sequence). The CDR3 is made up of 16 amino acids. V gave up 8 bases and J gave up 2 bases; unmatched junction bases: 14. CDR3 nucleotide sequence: TGTGCCGGAATTGGACAGGGACCTCAGACCTACAATGAGCAGTTCTTC. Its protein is CAGIGQGPQTYNEQFF.

The CDR3 DNA follows: TGTGCCAGTCAGGGGGCGTGGGAGCAGTACTTC. This gives the protein CASQGAWEQYF. The rearrangement uses TRBV19 and TRBJ2-7; 8 bases agree with TRBD1. This CDR3 spans 11 amino acids. Germline assignment: CDR1 LNHDA and CDR2 SQIVND (reference sequence). J gave up 7 bases and V 8 bases, and 4 bases lay outside the gene matches.

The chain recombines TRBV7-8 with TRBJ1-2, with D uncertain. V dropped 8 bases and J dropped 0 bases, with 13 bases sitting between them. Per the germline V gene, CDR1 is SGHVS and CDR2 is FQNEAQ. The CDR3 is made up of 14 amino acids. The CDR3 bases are TGTGCCAGCTCCCCGGAGAGGGCTAACTATGGCTACACCTTC. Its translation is CASSPERANYGYTF.

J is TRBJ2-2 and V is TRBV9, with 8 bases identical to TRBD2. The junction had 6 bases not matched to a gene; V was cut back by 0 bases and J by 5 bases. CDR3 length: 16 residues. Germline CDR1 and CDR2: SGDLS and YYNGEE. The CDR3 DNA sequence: TGTGCCAGCAGCGTAGAGGGACTAGTTAAGACCGGGGAGCTGTTTTTT. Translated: CASSVEGLVKTGELFF.

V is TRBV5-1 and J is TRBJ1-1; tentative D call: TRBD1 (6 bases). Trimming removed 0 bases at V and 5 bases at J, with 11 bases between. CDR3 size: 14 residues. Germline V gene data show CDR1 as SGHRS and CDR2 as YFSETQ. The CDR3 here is CASSLGRGGTEAFF. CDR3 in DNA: TGCGCCAGCAGCTTGGGGCGAGGGGGTACTGAAGCTTTCTTT. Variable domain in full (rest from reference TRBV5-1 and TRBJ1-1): KAGVTQTPRYLIKTRGQQVTLSCSPISGHRSVSWYQQTPGQGLQFLFEYFSETQRNKGNFPGRFSGRQFSNSRSEMNVSTLELGDSALYLCASSLGRGGTEAFFGQGTRLTVV.

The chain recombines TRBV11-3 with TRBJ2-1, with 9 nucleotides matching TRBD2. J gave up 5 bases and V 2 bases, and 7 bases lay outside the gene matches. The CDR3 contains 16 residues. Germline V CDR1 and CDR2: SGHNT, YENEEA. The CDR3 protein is CASSLRRRGGHNEQFF. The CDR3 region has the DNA TGTGCCAGCAGCTTAAGGCGGCGGGGGGGCCACAATGAGCAGTTCTTC. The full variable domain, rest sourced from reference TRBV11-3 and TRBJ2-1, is EAGVVQSPRYKIIEKKQPVAFWCNPISGHNTLYWYLQNLGQGPELLIRYENEEAVDDSQLPKDRFSAERLKGVDSTLKIQPAELGDSAVYLCASSLRRRGGHNEQFFGPGTRLTVL.

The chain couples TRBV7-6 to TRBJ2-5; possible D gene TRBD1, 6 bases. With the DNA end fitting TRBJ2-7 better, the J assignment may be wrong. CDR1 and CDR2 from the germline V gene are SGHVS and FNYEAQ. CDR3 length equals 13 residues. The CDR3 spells CASSSGTLYEQYF. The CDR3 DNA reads TGTGCCAGCAGCTCCGGGACACTGTACGAGCAGTACTTC.

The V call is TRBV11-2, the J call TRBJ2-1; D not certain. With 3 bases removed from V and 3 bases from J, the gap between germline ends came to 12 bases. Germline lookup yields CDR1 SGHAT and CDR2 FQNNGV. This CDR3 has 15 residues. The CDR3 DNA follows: TGTGCCAGCAGCTTTAGCCCGGTAATCTACAATGAGCAGTTCTTC. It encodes CASSFSPVIYNEQFF.

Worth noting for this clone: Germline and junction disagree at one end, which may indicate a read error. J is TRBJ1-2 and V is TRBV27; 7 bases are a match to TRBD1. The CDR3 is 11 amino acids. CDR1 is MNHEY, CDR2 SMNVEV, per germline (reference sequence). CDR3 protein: CASSFQGDRYF. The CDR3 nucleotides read TGTGCCAGCAGTTTTCAGGGGGACCGATACTTC.

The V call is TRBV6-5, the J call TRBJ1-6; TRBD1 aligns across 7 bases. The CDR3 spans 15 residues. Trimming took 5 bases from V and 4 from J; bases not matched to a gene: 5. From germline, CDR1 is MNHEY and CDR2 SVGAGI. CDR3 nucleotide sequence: TGTGCCAGCAGTCCGGGACAGAGATATAATTCACCCCTCCACTTT. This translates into CASSPGQRYNSPLHF.

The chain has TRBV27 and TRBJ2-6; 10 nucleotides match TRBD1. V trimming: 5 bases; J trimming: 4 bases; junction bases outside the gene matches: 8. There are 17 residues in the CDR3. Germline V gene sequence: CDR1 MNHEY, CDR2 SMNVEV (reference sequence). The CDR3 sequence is CASSPGTGEWGANVLTF. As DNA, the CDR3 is TGTGCCAGCAGTCCCGGGACAGGGGAATGGGGGGCCAACGTCCTGACTTTC.

This CDR3 is CASSHARAPRGNEQFF. CDR3 coding DNA: TGTGCCAGCAGTCATGCCCGGGCCCCAAGGGGCAATGAGCAGTTCTTC. The chain couples TRBV6-6 to TRBJ2-1; D is possibly TRBD1 (5 bases). The CDR3 is 16 amino acids. In germline, CDR1 is MNHNY, CDR2 SVGAGI (reference sequence). Trimming pared 5 bases from V and 6 bases from J, leaving 20 bases between.

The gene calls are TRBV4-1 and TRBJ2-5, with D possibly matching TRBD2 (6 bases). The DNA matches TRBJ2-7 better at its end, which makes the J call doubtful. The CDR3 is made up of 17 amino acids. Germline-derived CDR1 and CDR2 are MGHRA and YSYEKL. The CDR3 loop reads CASSQDSGLWGLYEQYF. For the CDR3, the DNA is TGCGCCAGCAGCCAAGATAGCGGTCTGTGGGGACTCTACGAGCAGTACTTC.

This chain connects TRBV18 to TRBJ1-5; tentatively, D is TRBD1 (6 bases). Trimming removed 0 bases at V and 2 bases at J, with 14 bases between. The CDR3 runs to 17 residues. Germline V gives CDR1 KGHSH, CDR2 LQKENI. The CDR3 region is CASSPPVGAVGNQPQHF. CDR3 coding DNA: TGTGCCAGCTCACCACCGGTGGGGGCCGTGGGCAATCAGCCCCAGCATTTT.

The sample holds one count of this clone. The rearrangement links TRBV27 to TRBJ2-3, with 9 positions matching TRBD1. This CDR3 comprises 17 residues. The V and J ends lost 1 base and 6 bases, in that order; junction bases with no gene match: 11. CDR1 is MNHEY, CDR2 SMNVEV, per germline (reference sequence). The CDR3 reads CASSLYVRQGVGDTQYF. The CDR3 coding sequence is TGTGCCAGCAGTTTATATGTGAGACAGGGGGTGGGGGATACGCAGTATTTT.

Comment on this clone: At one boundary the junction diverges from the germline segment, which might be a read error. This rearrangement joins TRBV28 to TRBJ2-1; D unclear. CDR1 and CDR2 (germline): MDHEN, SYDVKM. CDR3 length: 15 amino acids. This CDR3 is CANSYDTLTYNEQFF. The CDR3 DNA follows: TGTGCCAACAGTTACGACACTCTAACCTACAATGAGCAGTTCTTC.

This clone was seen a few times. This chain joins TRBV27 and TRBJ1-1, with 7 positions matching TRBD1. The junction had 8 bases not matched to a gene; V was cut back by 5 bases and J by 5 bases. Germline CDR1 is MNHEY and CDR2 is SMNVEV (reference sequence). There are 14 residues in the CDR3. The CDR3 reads CASSGQVLATEAFF. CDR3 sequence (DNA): TGTGCCAGCAGTGGACAGGTATTAGCGACTGAAGCTTTCTTT.

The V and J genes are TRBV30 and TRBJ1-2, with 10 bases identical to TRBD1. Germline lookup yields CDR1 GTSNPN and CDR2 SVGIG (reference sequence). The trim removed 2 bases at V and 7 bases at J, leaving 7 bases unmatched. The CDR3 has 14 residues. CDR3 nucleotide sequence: TGTGCCTGGAGTACCGGACAGGGGGAGTCTGGCTACACCTTC. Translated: CAWSTGQGESGYTF.

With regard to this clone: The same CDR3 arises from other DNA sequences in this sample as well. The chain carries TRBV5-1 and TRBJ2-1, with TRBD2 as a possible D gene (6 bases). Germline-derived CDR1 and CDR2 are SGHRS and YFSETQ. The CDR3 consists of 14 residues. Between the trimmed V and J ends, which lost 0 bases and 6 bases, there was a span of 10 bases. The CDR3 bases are TGCGCCAGCAGCTTGGAACTAGCCGGCAATGAGCAGTTCTTC. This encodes CASSLELAGNEQFF. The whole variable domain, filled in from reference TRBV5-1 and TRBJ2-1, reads KAGVTQTPRYLIKTRGQQVTLSCSPISGHRSVSWYQQTPGQGLQFLFEYFSETQRNKGNFPGRFSGRQFSNSRSEMNVSTLELGDSALYLCASSLELAGNEQFFGPGTRLTVL.

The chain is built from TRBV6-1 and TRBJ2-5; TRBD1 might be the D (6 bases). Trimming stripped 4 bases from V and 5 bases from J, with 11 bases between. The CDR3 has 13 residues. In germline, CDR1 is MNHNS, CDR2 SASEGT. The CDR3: CASSGTGWETQYF. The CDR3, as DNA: TGTGCCAGCAGTGGAACAGGGTGGGAGACCCAGTACTTC.

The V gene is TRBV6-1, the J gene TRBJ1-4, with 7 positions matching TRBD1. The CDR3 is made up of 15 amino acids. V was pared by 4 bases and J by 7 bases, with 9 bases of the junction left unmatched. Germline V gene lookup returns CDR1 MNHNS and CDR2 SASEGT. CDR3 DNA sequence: TGTGCCAGCAGTGGGGGACAGACTGCTGGTGAAAAACTGTTTTTT. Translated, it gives CASSGGQTAGEKLFF.

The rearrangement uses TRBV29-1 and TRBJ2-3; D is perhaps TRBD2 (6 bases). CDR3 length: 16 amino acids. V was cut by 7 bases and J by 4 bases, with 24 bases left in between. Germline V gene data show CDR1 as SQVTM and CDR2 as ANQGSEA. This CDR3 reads CSGDQFGGPIADTQYF. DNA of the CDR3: TGCAGCGGGGACCAATTCGGAGGGCCCATCGCAGATACGCAGTATTTT.

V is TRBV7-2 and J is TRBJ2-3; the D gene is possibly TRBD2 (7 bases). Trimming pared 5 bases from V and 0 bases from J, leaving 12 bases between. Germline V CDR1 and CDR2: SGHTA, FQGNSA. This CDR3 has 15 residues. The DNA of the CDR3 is TGTGCCAGCAGCGACCCGGGGGGCAGCACAGATACGCAGTATTTT. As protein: CASSDPGGSTDTQYF.

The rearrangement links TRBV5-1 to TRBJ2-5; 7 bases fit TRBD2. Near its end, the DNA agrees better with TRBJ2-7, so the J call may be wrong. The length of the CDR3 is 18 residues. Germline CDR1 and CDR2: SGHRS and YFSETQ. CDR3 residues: CASSLANLAVAKTYEQYF. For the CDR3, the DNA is TGCGCCAGCAGCTTGGCCAACCTAGCGGTAGCCAAAACCTACGAGCAGTACTTC.

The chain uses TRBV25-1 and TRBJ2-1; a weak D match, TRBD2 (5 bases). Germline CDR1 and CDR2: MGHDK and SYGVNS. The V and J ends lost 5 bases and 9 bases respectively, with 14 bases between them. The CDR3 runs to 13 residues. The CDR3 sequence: CASSTGIITEQFF. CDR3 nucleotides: TGTGCCAGCAGTACCGGGATCATTACTGAGCAGTTCTTC.

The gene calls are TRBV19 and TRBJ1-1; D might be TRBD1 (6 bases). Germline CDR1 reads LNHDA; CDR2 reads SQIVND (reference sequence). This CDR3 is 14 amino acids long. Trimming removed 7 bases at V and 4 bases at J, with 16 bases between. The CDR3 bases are TGTGCCAGTACTCAGGGGCGGCGGGCCACTGAAGCTTTCTTT. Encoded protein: CASTQGRRATEAFF.

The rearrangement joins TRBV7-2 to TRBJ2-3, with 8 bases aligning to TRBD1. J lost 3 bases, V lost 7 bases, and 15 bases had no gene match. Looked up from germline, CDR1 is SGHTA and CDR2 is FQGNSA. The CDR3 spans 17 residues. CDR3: CASTPPEEQGVTDTQYF. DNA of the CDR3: TGTGCCAGCACACCCCCCGAGGAACAGGGGGTAACAGATACGCAGTATTTT.

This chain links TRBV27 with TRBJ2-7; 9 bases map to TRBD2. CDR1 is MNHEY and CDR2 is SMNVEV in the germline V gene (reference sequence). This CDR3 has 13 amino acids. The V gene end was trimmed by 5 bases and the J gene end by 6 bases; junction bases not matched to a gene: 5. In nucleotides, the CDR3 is TGTGCCAGCAGTCTTAGCGGGAGTGCCGAGCAGTACTTC. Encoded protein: CASSLSGSAEQYF.

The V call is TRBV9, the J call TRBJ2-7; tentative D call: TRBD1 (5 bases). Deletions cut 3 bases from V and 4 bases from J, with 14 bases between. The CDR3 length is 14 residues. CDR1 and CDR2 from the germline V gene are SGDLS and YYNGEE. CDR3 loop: CASSAGHGAYEQYF. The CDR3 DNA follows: TGTGCCAGCAGCGCAGGGCATGGGGCTTACGAGCAGTACTTC. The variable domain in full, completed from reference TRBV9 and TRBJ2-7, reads DSGVTQTPKHLITATGQRVTLRCSPRSGDLSVYWYQQSLDQGLQFLIQYYNGEERAKGNILERFSAQQFPDLHSELNLSSLELGDSALYFCASSAGHGAYEQYFGPGTRLTVT.

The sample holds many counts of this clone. The CDR3 here is CASSYSLAELTDTQYF. The CDR3 nucleotides read TGTGCCAGCAGTTACTCGTTAGCGGAGCTCACAGATACGCAGTATTTT. This rearrangement joins TRBV6-5 to TRBJ2-3; D may be TRBD2 (6 bases). Germline CDR1 is MNHEY and CDR2 is SVGAGI. Trimming cost V 0 bases and J 2 bases, with 12 bases left between them. The CDR3 is 16 amino acids.

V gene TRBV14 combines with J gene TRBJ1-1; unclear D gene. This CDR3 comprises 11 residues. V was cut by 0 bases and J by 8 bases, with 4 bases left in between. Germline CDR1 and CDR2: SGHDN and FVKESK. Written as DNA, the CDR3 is TGTGCCAGCAGCCAAGAGGCAGAAGCTTTCTTT. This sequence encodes CASSQEAEAFF.